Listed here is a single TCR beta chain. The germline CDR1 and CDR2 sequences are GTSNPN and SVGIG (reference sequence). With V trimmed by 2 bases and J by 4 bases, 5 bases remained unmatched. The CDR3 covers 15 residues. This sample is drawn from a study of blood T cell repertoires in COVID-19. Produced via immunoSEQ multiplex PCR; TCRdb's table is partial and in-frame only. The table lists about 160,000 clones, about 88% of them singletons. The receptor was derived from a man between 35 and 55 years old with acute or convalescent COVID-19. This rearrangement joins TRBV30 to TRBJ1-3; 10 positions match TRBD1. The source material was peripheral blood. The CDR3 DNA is TGTGCCTGGAGTCGCAGACAGGGGGCGGGAAACACCATATATTTT. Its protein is CAWSRRQGAGNTIYF.